The 10 T cell receptor beta chains presented below share a single source sample, sequenced in a study of spatial heterogeneity in lung cancer. TCRdb re-called the 5' RACE reads through MiXCR, storing one row per CDR3 protein. The repertoire holds under 50,000 distinct CDR3 sequences, with around 5% as singletons. Time point here: sample taken at primary tumor resection. The sample here was PBMCs, taken at surgery. The receptors were gathered from a female donor with early-stage non-small cell lung cancer.

The CDR3 protein is CASSKAGQGVTETQYF. The CDR3, as DNA: TGCGCCAGCAGCAAAGCGGGACAGGGGGTTACAGAGACCCAGTACTTC. This sequence joins TRBV5-1 and TRBJ2-5; 11 bases fit TRBD1. J gave up 4 bases and V 4 bases, and 9 bases lay outside the gene matches. CDR3 length: 16 residues. Germline V lookup: CDR1 SGHRS, CDR2 YFSETQ.

In its sample, this clonotype was seen many times. This rearrangement joins TRBV5-5 to TRBJ1-1; D is possibly TRBD1 (6 bases). Between the trimmed V and J ends, which lost 0 bases and 7 bases, there was a span of 16 bases. This CDR3 region has 15 residues. Germline V lookup: CDR1 SGHKS, CDR2 YYEKEE (reference sequence). CDR3 bases: TGTGCCAGCAGCTTGGTTCCCAGGGGAAGGGGTGAAGCTTTCTTT. This translates into CASSLVPRGRGEAFF.

The chain links TRBV12-3 or TRBV12-4 to TRBJ2-5, with 7 bases fitting TRBD1. The CDR3 is 12 amino acids. V lost 4 bases to trimming and J lost 5 bases; unmatched junction nucleotides: 1. The CDR3 reads CASSSGGETQYF. The CDR3, as DNA: TGTGCCAGCAGTTCAGGGGGTGAGACCCAGTACTTC.

This clonotype was seen at least ten times. The chain is built from TRBV4-2 and TRBJ2-7; D is unresolved. The CDR3 is 15 residues long. Germline CDR1 is LGHNA and CDR2 is YNFKEQ. The V and J ends lost 0 bases and 2 bases respectively, with 11 bases between them. In nucleotides, the CDR3 is TGTGCCAGCAGCCAAGATGGTAATATCGCCTACGAGCAGTACTTC. Its protein is CASSQDGNIAYEQYF.

Comment on this clonotype: The junction departs from germline at one end; a sequencing error may be responsible. The chain links TRBV12-3 or TRBV12-4 to TRBJ1-1; D is uncertain. The CDR3 runs 15 residues. CDR3 amino acids: CVSAPLPGGLTEAFF. In nucleotides, the CDR3 is TGTGTCAGCGCGCCCCTGCCCGGAGGACTCACTGAAGCTTTCTTT.

In its sample, this clonotype was seen many times. V gene TRBV7-6 combines with J gene TRBJ2-7; D tentatively reads TRBD1 or TRBD2 (6 bases each). This CDR3 has 13 residues. CDR1 SGHVS and CDR2 FNYEAQ come from the germline V gene. Trimming left V 5 bases short and J 6 bases short, with 14 bases between. CDR3 sequence: CASSPGATGEQYF. The CDR3 DNA follows: TGTGCCAGCAGCCCGGGGGCCACGGGCGAGCAGTACTTC.

The sample holds many counts of this clonotype. The chain recombines TRBV30 with TRBJ2-3; D gene ambiguous. The CDR3 is made up of 11 amino acids. The germline CDR1 and CDR2 sequences are GTSNPN and SVGIG (reference sequence). V gave up 0 bases and J gave up 6 bases, with 4 bases separating them. The chain's CDR3 is CAWSVGDTQYF. The CDR3 nucleotides are TGTGCCTGGAGTGTCGGGGATACGCAGTATTTT.

This clonotype has a handful of counts. This sequence joins TRBV25-1 and TRBJ2-7; 8 nucleotides match TRBD1. V was pared by 2 bases and J by 0 bases, with 3 bases of the junction left unmatched. Germline CDR1 is MGHDK and CDR2 is SYGVNS. The CDR3 has 15 amino acids. The CDR3 DNA reads TGTGCCAGCAGTGAAAGGGACAGGAGCTCCTACGAGCAGTACTTC. Protein: CASSERDRSSYEQYF.

This clonotype came up many times. This rearrangement joins TRBV7-9 to TRBJ2-1, with D possibly being TRBD1 (6 bases). Trimming took 6 bases from V and 7 from J, leaving 10 bases between them. The CDR3 runs to 12 residues. Germline values: CDR1 SEHNR, CDR2 FQNEAQ (reference sequence). The CDR3: CASRGRGNEQFF. The CDR3 region has the DNA TGTGCCAGCAGGGGTAGGGGGAATGAGCAGTTCTTC.

This clonotype occurred many times. The chain recombines TRBV4-2 with TRBJ2-3; tentatively, D is TRBD2 (6 bases). Looked up from germline, CDR1 is LGHNA and CDR2 is YNFKEQ. The CDR3 totals 15 residues. V shed 1 base and J shed 0 bases, with 8 bases lying between them. CDR3 loop: CASSQVAASTDTQYF. DNA for the CDR3: TGTGCCAGCAGCCAAGTAGCGGCTAGCACAGATACGCAGTATTTT.